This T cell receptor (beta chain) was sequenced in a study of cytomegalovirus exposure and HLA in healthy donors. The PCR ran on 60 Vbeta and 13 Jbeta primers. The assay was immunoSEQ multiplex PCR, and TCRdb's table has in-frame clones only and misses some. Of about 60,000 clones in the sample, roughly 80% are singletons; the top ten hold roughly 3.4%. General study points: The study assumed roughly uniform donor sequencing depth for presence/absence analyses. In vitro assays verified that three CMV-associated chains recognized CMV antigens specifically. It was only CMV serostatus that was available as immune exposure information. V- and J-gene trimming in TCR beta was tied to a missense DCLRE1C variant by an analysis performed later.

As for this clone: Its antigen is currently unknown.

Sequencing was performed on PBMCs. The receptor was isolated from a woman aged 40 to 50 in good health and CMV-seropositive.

This chain's CDR3 is CAWSISGGVGNEQFF. In DNA form, the CDR3 reads TGTGCCTGGAGTATCAGCGGGGGGGTGGGCAATGAGCAGTTCTTC. The chain combines TRBV30 with TRBJ2-1, with TRBD2 matching 10 bases. CDR1 and CDR2 (germline): GTSNPN, SVGIG (reference sequence). The CDR3 totals 15 residues. V was pared by 2 bases and J by 6 bases, with 7 bases of the junction left unmatched.